This TCR beta chain is drawn from a study of CD8 T cells in ankylosing spondylitis. General study points: Within peripheral blood, clones linked to disease were CD8+ and relatively rare. Blood of patients with ankylosing spondylitis appeared to be characterized by a TCR beta motif of about eight highly homologous variants. The clones that were linked to disease were reported to be significantly enriched in matched synovial fluid samples from ankylosing spondylitis patients.

V was cut by 5 bases and J by 2 bases, with 12 bases left in between. The CDR3 extends over 14 amino acids. Per germline, CDR1 SGHTA and CDR2 FQGNSA. TCR beta libraries were made by quantitative 5'-RACE with molecular barcodes. TCRdb reprocessed the 5' RACE reads with MiXCR, giving one entry per CDR3 protein. Among some 450,000 distinct CDR3 sequences listed, under 20% were seen once. In regard to this clonotype: Its matching antigen is unknown.

The clonotype comes from a male donor with ankylosing spondylitis. The chain couples TRBV7-2 to TRBJ1-1; perhaps TRBD1 as D (6 bases). Source material: blood, either unsorted or a sorted T cell fraction (not recorded which). The CDR3 is CASSPGTYNTEAFF. The CDR3 region has the DNA TGTGCCAGCAGCCCCGGGACATACAACACTGAAGCTTTCTTT.